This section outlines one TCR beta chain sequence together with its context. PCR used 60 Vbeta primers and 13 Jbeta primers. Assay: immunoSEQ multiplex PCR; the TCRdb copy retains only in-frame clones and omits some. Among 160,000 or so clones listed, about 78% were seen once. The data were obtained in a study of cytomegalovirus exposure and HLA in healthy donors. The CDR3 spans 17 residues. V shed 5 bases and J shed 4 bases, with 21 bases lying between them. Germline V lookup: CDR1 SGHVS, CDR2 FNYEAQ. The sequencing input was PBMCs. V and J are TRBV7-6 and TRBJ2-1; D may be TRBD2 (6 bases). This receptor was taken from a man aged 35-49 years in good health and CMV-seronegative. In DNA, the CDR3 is TGTGCCAGCAGCCCGTTCCCCCCGGAGCGGGTGTACAATGAGCAGTTCTTC. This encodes CASSPFPPERVYNEQFF.